This paragraph covers one T cell receptor beta chain sequence. Its antigen remains unknown. Data came from immunoSEQ multiplex PCR; TCRdb stores just in-frame clones and leaves some out. This table holds a few hundred thousand clones, around nine tenths found once. Sample treatment: around 19 received Ad26.COV2.S at low or high dose, single or two shots; 5 received placebo; per-sample allocation not given. Samples came from day 63 after the first vaccine or placebo injection. V dropped 6 bases and J dropped 11 bases, with 13 bases sitting between them. The CDR3 runs 11 residues. This entry belongs to a study of Ad26.COV2.S vaccination and SARS-CoV-2 variants. About the study: Donor had been placed in the Ad26.COV2.S arm of the COV1001 trial. Study-wide results and caveats: It is possible that the TCR breadth and depth analyses underestimated the total T cell responses.

The chain recombines TRBV12-3 or TRBV12-4 with TRBJ1-1; weak D call: TRBD1 (6 bases). This clonotype was sampled from a person between 18 and 60 years old who received the Ad26.COV2.S COVID-19 vaccine or a placebo. The specimen comprised peripheral blood, sampled in a trial of Ad26.COV2.S vaccine versus placebo. Here the CDR3 DNA reads TGTGCCAGCAGGAATCCAGGGGACGCTTTCTTT. This gives the protein CASRNPGDAFF.